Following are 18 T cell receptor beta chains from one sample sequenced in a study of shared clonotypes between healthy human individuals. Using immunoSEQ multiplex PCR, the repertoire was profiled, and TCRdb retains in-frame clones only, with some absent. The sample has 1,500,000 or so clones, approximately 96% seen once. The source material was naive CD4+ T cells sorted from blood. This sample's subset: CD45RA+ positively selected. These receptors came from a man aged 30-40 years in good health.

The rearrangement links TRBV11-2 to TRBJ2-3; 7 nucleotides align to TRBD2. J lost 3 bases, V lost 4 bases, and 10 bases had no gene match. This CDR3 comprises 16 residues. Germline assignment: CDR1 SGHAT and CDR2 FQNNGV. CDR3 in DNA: TGTGCCAGCAGCTCCCGGATCAGGGAGGGGACAGATACGCAGTATTTT. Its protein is CASSSRIREGTDTQYF.

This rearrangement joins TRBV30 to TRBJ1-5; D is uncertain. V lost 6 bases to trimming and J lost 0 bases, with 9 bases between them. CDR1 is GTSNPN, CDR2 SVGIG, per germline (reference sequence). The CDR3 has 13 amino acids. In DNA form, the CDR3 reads TGTGCCTGCTCTACAGATAGCAATCAGCCCCAGCATTTT. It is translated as CACSTDSNQPQHF. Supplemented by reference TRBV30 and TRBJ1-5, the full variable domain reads SQTIHQWPATLVQPVGSPLSLECTVEGTSNPNLYWYRQAAGRGLQLLFYSVGIGQISSEVPQNLSASRPQDRQFILSSKKLLLSDSGFYLCACSTDSNQPQHFGDGTRLSIL.

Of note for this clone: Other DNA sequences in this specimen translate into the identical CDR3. This CDR3 is CASSYRGNTEAFF. The CDR3 nucleotides read TGTGCCAGCAGTTACCGAGGGAACACTGAAGCTTTCTTT. The chain couples TRBV6-6 to TRBJ1-1, with D uncertain. Germline CDR1 and CDR2: MNHNY and SVGAGI (reference sequence). With 2 bases removed from V and 1 base from J, the gap between germline ends came to 5 bases. The CDR3 is 13 amino acids.

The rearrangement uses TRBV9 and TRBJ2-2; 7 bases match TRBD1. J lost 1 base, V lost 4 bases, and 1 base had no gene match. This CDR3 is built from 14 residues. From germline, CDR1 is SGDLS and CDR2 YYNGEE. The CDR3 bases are TGTGCCAGCAGCCGACAGGGGAACACCGGGGAGCTGTTTTTT. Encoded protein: CASSRQGNTGELFF.

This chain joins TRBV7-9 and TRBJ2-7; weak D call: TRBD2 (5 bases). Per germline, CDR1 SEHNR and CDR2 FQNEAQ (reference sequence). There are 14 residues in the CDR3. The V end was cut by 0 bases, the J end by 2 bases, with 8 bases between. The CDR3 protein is CASSLATGTYEQYF. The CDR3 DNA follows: TGTGCCAGCAGCTTAGCTACGGGAACCTACGAGCAGTACTTC.

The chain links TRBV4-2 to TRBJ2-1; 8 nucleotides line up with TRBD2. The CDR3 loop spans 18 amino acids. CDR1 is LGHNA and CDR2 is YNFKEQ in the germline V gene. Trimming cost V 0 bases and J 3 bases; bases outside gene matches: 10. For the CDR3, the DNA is TGTGCCAGCAGCCAAGATTGGCTAGCGGGTCGAGACTACAATGAGCAGTTCTTC. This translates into CASSQDWLAGRDYNEQFF.

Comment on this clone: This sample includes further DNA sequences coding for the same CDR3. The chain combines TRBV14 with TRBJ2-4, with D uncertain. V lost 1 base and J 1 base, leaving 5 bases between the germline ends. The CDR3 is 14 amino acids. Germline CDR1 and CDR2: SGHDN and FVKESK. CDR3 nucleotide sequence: TGTGCCAGCAGCCAAGCCGGGGCCAAAAACATTCAGTACTTC. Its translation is CASSQAGAKNIQYF. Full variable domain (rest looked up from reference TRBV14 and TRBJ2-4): EAGVTQFPSHSVIEKGQTVTLRCDPISGHDNLYWYRRVMGKEIKFLLHFVKESKQDESGMPNNRFLAERTGGTYSTLKVQPAELEDSGVYFCASSQAGAKNIQYFGAGTRLSVL.

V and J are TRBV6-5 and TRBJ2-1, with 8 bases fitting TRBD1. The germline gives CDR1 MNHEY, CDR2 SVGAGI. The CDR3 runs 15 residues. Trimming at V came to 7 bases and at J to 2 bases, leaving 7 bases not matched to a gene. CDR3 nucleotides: TGTGCCAGCAAGGCAACAGGGGGACCCTACAATGAGCAGTTCTTC. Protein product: CASKATGGPYNEQFF.

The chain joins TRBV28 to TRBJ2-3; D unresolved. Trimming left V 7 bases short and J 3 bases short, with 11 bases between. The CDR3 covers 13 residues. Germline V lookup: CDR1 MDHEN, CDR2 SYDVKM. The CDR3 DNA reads TGTGCCAGCATGAGTGGGTCTACAGATACGCAGTATTTT. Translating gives CASMSGSTDTQYF.

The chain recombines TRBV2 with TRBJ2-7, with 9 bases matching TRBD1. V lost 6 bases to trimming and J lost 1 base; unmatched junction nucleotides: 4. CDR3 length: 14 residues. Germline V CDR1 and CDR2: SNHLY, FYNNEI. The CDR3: CASRGGTGSYEQYF. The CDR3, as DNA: TGTGCCAGCAGGGGGGGGACAGGGTCCTACGAGCAGTACTTC.

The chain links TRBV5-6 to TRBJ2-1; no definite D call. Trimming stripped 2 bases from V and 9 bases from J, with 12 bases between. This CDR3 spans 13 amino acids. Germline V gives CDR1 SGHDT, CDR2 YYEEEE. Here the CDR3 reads CASSFTRRSEQFF. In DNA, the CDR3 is TGTGCCAGCAGCTTCACCCGCAGGTCTGAGCAGTTCTTC.

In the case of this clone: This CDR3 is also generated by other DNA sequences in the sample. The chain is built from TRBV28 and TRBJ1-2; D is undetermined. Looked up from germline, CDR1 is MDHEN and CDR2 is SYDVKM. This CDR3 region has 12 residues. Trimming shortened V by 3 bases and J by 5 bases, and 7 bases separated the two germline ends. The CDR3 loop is CASSLRDYGYTF. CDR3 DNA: TGTGCCAGCAGTTTGAGGGATTATGGCTACACCTTC.

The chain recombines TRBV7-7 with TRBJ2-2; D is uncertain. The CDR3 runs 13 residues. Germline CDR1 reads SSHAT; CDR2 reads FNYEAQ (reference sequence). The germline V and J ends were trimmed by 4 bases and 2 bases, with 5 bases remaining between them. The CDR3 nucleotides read TGTGCCAGCAGCTCTGTCAACACCGGGGAGCTGTTTTTT. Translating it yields CASSSVNTGELFF.

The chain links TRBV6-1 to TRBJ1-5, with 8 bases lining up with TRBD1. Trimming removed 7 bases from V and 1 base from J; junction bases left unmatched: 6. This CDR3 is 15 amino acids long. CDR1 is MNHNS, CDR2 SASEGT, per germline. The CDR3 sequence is CASKLSGGSNQPQHF. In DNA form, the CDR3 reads TGTGCCAGCAAGTTGTCAGGGGGCAGCAATCAGCCCCAGCATTTT.

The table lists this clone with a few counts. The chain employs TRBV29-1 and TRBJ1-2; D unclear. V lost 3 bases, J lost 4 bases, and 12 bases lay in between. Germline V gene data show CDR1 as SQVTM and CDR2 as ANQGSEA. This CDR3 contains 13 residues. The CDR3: CSVDGEGPYGYTF. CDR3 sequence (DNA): TGCAGCGTTGACGGAGAGGGTCCCTATGGCTACACCTTC. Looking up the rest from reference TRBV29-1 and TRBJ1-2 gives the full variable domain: SAVISQKPSRDICQRGTSLTIQCQVDSQVTMMFWYRQQPGQSLTLIATANQGSEATYESGFVIDKFPISRPNLTFSTLTVSNMSPEDSSIYLCSVDGEGPYGYTFGSGTRLTVV.

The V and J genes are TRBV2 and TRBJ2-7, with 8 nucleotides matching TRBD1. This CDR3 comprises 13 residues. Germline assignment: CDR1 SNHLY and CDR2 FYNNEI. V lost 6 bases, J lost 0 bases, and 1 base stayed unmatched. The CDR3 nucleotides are TGTGCCAGCAGCAGGGGGCACTCCTACGAGCAGTACTTC. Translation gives CASSRGHSYEQYF. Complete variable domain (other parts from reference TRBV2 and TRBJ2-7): EPEVTQTPSHQVTQMGQEVILRCVPISNHLYFYWYRQILGQKVEFLVSFYNNEISEKSEIFDDQFSVERPDGSNFTLKIRSTKLEDSAMYFCASSRGHSYEQYFGPGTRLTVT.

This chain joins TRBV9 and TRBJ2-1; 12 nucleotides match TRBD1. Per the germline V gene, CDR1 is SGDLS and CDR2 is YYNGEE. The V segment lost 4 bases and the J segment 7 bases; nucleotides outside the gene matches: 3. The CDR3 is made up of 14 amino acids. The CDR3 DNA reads TGTGCCAGCAGCCCGGGACAGGGGGCAAATGAGCAGTTCTTC. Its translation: CASSPGQGANEQFF.

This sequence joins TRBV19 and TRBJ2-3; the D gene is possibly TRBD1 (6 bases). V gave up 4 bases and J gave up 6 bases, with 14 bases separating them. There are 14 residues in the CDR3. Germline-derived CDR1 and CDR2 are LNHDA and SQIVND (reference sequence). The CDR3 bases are TGTGCCAGTAGTAGAGGCAGGGGCCACGATACGCAGTATTTT. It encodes CASSRGRGHDTQYF.